This T cell receptor beta chain was retrieved from a study of blood T cell repertoires in COVID-19. This CDR3 has 13 residues. V dropped 3 bases and J dropped 8; count of bases not matched to a gene: 7. Per germline, CDR1 SGHRS and CDR2 YFSETQ. Profiled with immunoSEQ multiplex PCR; TCRdb holds only in-frame clones, not every one. The data contain about 12,000 clones, about nine tenths of them singletons. This sequence joins TRBV5-1 and TRBJ1-2; the match to TRBD1 covers 7 bases. The specimen was peripheral blood. The clonotype comes from a woman in her 70s with active COVID-19. CDR3 loop: CASSSRGWGGYTF. In nucleotides, the CDR3 is TGCGCCAGCAGCTCCAGGGGGTGGGGAGGCTACACCTTC.